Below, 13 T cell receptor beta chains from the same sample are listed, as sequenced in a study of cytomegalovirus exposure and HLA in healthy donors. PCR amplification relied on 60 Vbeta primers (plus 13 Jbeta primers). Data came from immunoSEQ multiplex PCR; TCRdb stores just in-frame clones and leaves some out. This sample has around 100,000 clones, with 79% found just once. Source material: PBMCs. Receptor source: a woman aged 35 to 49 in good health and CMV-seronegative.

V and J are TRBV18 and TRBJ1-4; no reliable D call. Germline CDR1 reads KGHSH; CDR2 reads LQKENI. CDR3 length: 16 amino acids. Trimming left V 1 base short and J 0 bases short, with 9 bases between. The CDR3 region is CASSPRGESTNEKLFF. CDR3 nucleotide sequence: TGTGCCAGCTCACCACGTGGGGAGTCAACTAATGAAAAACTGTTTTTT.

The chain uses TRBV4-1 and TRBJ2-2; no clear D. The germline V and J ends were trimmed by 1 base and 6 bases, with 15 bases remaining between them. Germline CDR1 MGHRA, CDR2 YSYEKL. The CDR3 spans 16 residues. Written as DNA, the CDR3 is TGCGCCAGCAGCCAAGGAATTCTGGGCTCGGCCGGGGAGCTGTTTTTT. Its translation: CASSQGILGSAGELFF.

The CDR3, as DNA: TGTGCCAGCAGTTACACACAGGCAACTAATGAAAAACTGTTTTTT. Translated, it gives CASSYTQATNEKLFF. V is TRBV6-5 and J is TRBJ1-4; the D gene is possibly TRBD1 (5 bases). V shed 2 bases and J shed 0 bases, with 7 bases lying between them. Germline V gene data show CDR1 as MNHEY and CDR2 as SVGAGI. The CDR3 is made up of 15 amino acids.

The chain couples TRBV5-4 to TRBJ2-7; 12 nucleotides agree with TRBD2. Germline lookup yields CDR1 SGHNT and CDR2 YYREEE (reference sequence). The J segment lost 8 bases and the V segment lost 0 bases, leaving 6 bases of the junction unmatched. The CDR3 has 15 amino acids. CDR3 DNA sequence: TGTGCCAGCAGCTTGGCCGGACTAGCGGGGTCGCAGCAGTACTTC. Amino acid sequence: CASSLAGLAGSQQYF.

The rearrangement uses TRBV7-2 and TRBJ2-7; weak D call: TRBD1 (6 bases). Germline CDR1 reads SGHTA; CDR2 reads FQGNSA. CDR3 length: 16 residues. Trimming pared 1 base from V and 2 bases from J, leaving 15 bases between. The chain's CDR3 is CASSLGTVHPTYEQYF. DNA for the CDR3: TGTGCCAGCAGCTTAGGGACAGTCCACCCTACCTACGAGCAGTACTTC.

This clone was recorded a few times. CDR3 in DNA: TGTGCCAGCAGTCAACCAGCCGGGGGAGGGGTTAATGAGCAGTTCTTC. The encoded protein is CASSQPAGGGVNEQFF. The chain recombines TRBV5-4 with TRBJ2-1; TRBD2 matches 7 bases. J gave up 7 bases and V 5 bases, and 15 bases lay outside the gene matches. Germline assignment: CDR1 SGHNT and CDR2 YYREEE (reference sequence). CDR3 length: 16 amino acids.

CDR3 protein: CASSPPSSGQETQYF. The CDR3 DNA sequence: TGCGCCAGCAGCCCCCCTTCCAGCGGGCAAGAGACCCAGTACTTC. The chain uses TRBV5-1 and TRBJ2-5; the D gene is possibly TRBD2 (6 bases). In germline, CDR1 is SGHRS, CDR2 YFSETQ. The CDR3 has 15 amino acids. The V gene lost 4 bases and the J gene lost 2 bases, with 15 bases spanning the gap.

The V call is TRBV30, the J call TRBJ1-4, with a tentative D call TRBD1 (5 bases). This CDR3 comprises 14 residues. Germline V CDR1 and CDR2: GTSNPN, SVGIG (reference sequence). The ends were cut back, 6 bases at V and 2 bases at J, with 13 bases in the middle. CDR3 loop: CACQGGPTNEKLFF. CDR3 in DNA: TGTGCCTGCCAGGGAGGTCCTACTAATGAAAAACTGTTTTTT.

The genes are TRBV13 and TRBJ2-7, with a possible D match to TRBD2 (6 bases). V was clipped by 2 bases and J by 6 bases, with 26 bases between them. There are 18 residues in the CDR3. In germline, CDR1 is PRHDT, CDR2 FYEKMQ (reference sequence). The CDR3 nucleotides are TGTGCCAGCAGCTTAAGCCTTGGGACTCCCCTCCAGCGTTCCGAGCAGTACTTC. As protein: CASSLSLGTPLQRSEQYF. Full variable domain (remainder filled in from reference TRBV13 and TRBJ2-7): AAGVIQSPRHLIKEKRETATLKCYPIPRHDTVYWYQQGPGQDPQFLISFYEKMQSDKGSIPDRFSAQQFSDYHSELNMSSLELGDSALYFCASSLSLGTPLQRSEQYFGPGTRLTVT.

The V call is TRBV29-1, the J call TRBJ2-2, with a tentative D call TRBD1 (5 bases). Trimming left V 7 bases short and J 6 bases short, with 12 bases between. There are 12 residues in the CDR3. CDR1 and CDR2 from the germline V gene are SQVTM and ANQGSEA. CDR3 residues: CSAGQGAGELFF. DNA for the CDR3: TGCAGCGCTGGGCAGGGTGCCGGGGAGCTGTTTTTT.

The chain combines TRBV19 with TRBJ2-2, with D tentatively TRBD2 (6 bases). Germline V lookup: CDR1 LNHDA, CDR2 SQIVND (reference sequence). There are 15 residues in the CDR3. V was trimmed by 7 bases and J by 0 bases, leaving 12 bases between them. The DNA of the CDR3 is TGTGCCAGTATTAGATCGGGGGCGAACACCGGGGAGCTGTTTTTT. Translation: CASIRSGANTGELFF.

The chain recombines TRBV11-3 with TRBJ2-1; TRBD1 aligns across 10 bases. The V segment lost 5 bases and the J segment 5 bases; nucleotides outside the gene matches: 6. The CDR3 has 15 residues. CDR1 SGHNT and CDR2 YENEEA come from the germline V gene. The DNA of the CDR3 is TGTGCCAGCAGCCCCGGGACAGGGGAGAACAATGAGCAGTTCTTC. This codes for CASSPGTGENNEQFF.

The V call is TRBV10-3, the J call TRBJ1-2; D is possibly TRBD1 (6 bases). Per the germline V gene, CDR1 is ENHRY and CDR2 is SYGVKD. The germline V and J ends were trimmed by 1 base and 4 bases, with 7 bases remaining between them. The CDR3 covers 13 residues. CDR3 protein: CAISELQGYGYTF. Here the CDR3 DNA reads TGTGCCATCAGTGAGTTACAGGGCTATGGCTACACCTTC.